These 8 T cell receptor beta chains share one sample of origin, sequenced in a study of blood T cell repertoires in COVID-19. The assay was immunoSEQ multiplex PCR, and TCRdb's table has in-frame clones only and misses some. This table has around 300,000 clones, around 86% appearing once. The sequenced sample was peripheral blood. These receptor sequences come from a man aged 50 to 59 with active or convalescent COVID-19.

The chain is built from TRBV9 and TRBJ2-2, with D hard to call. CDR1 SGDLS and CDR2 YYNGEE come from the germline V gene. Trimming cost V 0 bases and J 6 bases, with 12 bases left between them. The CDR3 runs 15 residues. The CDR3 coding sequence is TGTGCCAGCAGCGTAGACCTGAGCCCCGCCGGGGAGCTGTTTTTT. Protein sequence: CASSVDLSPAGELFF.

The chain is built from TRBV12-5 and TRBJ1-2; 8 bases are shared with TRBD1. The CDR3 loop spans 13 amino acids. With 4 bases clipped from V and 6 bases from J, the junction kept 4 bases outside the gene matches. Germline CDR1 LGHNT, CDR2 FRNRAP. CDR3 sequence (DNA): TGTGCTAGTGGTTGGGGACAGGACAATGGCTACACCTTC. This translates into CASGWGQDNGYTF.

The J gene is TRBJ2-3, the V gene TRBV2; 9 positions match TRBD1. In germline, CDR1 is SNHLY, CDR2 FYNNEI. V trimming: 3 bases; J trimming: 5 bases; junction bases outside the gene matches: 6. The CDR3 spans 15 residues. The CDR3 region has the DNA TGTGCCAGCAGTGATATAGGACAGGGGAAAGATACGCAGTATTTT. Translating it yields CASSDIGQGKDTQYF.

The CDR3 DNA follows: TGCGCCAGCAGCCCGGCGGGGCGTAATGAAAAACTGTTTTTT. Amino acid sequence: CASSPAGRNEKLFF. This chain uses TRBV5-1 with TRBJ1-4; the D gene is possibly TRBD1 (5 bases). This CDR3 spans 14 amino acids. V gave up 4 bases and J gave up 4 bases, with 11 bases separating them. Germline V gene data show CDR1 as SGHRS and CDR2 as YFSETQ. Filled out from reference TRBV5-1 and TRBJ1-4, the complete variable domain reads KAGVTQTPRYLIKTRGQQVTLSCSPISGHRSVSWYQQTPGQGLQFLFEYFSETQRNKGNFPGRFSGRQFSNSRSEMNVSTLELGDSALYLCASSPAGRNEKLFFGSGTQLSVL.

The chain couples TRBV5-1 to TRBJ1-5, with D possibly matching TRBD1 (5 bases). V lost 5 bases and J lost 0, with 15 bases in between. Germline CDR1 SGHRS, CDR2 YFSETQ. CDR3 size: 16 residues. The CDR3 is CASSSGLGDSNQPQHF. CDR3 nucleotides: TGCGCCAGCAGTTCAGGGCTAGGGGATAGCAATCAGCCCCAGCATTTT.

Notes on this clone: The same CDR3 is also encoded by other DNA sequences in this sample. The rearrangement joins TRBV2 to TRBJ2-7, with unresolved D. CDR3 length: 13 amino acids. CDR1 and CDR2 (germline): SNHLY, FYNNEI. Trimming cost V 9 bases and J 5 bases, with 17 bases left between them. The CDR3 nucleotides read TGTGCCAGTTCTACCGAGGTAAGAGACGAGCAGTACTTC. Amino acid sequence: CASSTEVRDEQYF.

This clone was seen a single time. The chain recombines TRBV28 with TRBJ2-3; possibly TRBD1 for D (5 bases). The CDR3 totals 16 residues. V lost 3 bases to trimming and J lost 0 bases, with 13 bases between them. Germline V gene data show CDR1 as MDHEN and CDR2 as SYDVKM. CDR3 bases: TGTGCCAGCAGTTTCTCTGATCAGGGCAGCACAGATACGCAGTATTTT. Its translation: CASSFSDQGSTDTQYF.

V is TRBV28 and J is TRBJ2-4; 9 bases map to TRBD2. The CDR3 length is 14 residues. J was trimmed by 7 bases and V by 3 bases; bases with no gene match: 4. Germline lookup yields CDR1 MDHEN and CDR2 SYDVKM. The CDR3 here is CASSFSTSGNIQYF. The CDR3 DNA reads as TGTGCCAGCAGTTTCTCGACTAGCGGTAACATTCAGTACTTC.